This paragraph covers one TCR beta chain sequence. The sample belongs to a study of blood T cell repertoires in COVID-19. Overall study: COVID-19 samples collected from the United States, Italy and Spain covered acute and convalescent phases.

Source study methods: For nucleated cells, counts were estimated from reference gene primer amplification. TCRdb's copy holds only in-frame clones and misses some; the assay was immunoSEQ multiplex PCR. That table furnishes V, J and clone size, whereas the DNA furnished D and trimming. The sample comprises fewer than 200,000 clones, roughly 80% of which are singletons, and 9.5% to 15% rests with the top ten. Individuals drawn from 24 US areas were roughly 18 to 100 years old. This TCR derives from a man between 45 and 60 years old who had recovered from COVID-19. The material sequenced was PBMCs or T cells enriched from blood (not recorded which).

This CDR3 reads CASSSQNPGQDTQYF. The CDR3 nucleotides are TGTGCCAGCAGCTCACAAAACCCGGGACAAGATACGCAGTATTTT. This chain joins TRBV7-2 and TRBJ2-3, with D perhaps TRBD1 (6 bases). The CDR3 consists of 15 residues. Germline V gene sequence: CDR1 SGHTA, CDR2 FQGNSA. Trimming cost V 4 bases and J 5 bases, with 16 bases left between them. The whole variable domain, remainder taken from reference TRBV7-2 and TRBJ2-3, is GAGVSQSPSNKVTEKGKDVELRCDPISGHTALYWYRQSLGQGLEFLIYFQGNSAPDKSGLPSDRFSAERTGGSVSTLTIQRTQQEDSAVYLCASSSQNPGQDTQYFGPGTRLTVL.